The clone carrying this T cell receptor (beta chain) occurred a few times. Its antigen is as yet unknown. Between the trimmed V and J ends, which lost 7 bases and 6 bases, there was a span of 12 bases. From germline, CDR1 is MNHEY and CDR2 SVGAGI. This CDR3 is built from 12 residues. This record comes from a study of vaccination effects on CD4 cells after COVID-19. Some clones are missing from TCRdb's copy, which holds only in-frame ones; the method was immunoSEQ multiplex PCR. The profile shows roughly 25,000 clones, just under 75% of them singletons. Findings and limits, study-wide: Researchers report that only 1 of 255 vaccine-induced clones in healthy vaccinees cross-reacted with common cold coronaviruses.

CD4+ T cells specific for antigen were expanded with viral peptide pools by the ViraFEST assay before sequencing. Following 10 days of culture, CD4+ T cells were isolated. Vaccine recipients lacked prior SARS-CoV-2 infection and had negative nucleocapsid antibodies. Every well housed more than 1.5 million PBMC, which grew in culture alongside about 9.9 IU/ml IL-2 and 8.5 to 10 ug/ml peptides. This TCR derives from a human donor who received a COVID-19 vaccine. The sample was CD4+ T cells from PBMCs cultured with SARS-CoV-2 spike peptides, taken before COVID-19 vaccination. V usage is TRBV6-5 and J usage is TRBJ1-2; D gene uncertain. The CDR3 region has the DNA TGTGCCAGCACCGGAGATAGCGATGGCTACACCTTC. It is translated as CASTGDSDGYTF.